The table lists the clone carrying this T cell receptor beta chain with a count of one. This specimen comes from a study of blood T cell repertoires in COVID-19. J gave up 6 bases and V 5 bases, and 13 bases lay outside the gene matches. The CDR3 extends over 17 amino acids. Germline CDR1 is MDHEN and CDR2 is SYDVKM. The protocol was immunoSEQ multiplex PCR, while the TCRdb copy is restricted to in-frame clones and leaves out a portion. The sample records roughly 230,000 clones, roughly 84% being singletons. V is TRBV28 and J is TRBJ2-1; 10 bases are a match to TRBD1. This clonotype was sampled from a man aged 50-59 years who had recovered from COVID-19. The sequenced sample was PBMCs or T cells enriched from blood (not recorded which). CDR3 amino acids: CASSQDRGRVLTNEQFF. The CDR3, as DNA: TGTGCCAGCAGTCAGGACAGGGGGAGGGTATTAACCAATGAGCAGTTCTTC.